The 26 T cell receptor beta chains listed next were all sequenced from one sample in a study of cytomegalovirus exposure and HLA in healthy donors. 13 Jbeta primers and 60 Vbeta primers were used for the PCR. The method was immunoSEQ multiplex PCR; TCRdb's version includes in-frame clones alone and lacks a portion of them. The sample lists 75,000 to 100,000 clones; roughly 8.2% were seen once. Sequenced sample: PBMCs. The origin of the receptors is a man aged 50-60 years in good health and CMV-seronegative.

This clone came up a few times. One end of the junction is discordant with germline, which a read error may explain. The genes are TRBV6-5 and TRBJ2-7; possible D gene TRBD1, 5 bases. Germline loops: CDR1 MNHEY, CDR2 SVGAGI. The CDR3 length is 13 residues. The CDR3 is CARSYRQTYAQYF. The CDR3 DNA reads as TGTGCCAGAAGTTACCGACAGACCTACGCGCAGTACTTC.

A word on this clone: The same CDR3 can be traced to other DNA sequences in this sample. The rearrangement joins TRBV4-1 to TRBJ2-1; D gene uncertain. The V end was cut by 1 base, the J end by 6 bases, with 13 bases between. This CDR3 is 15 amino acids long. Germline CDR1 reads MGHRA; CDR2 reads YSYEKL. CDR3 DNA: TGCGCCAGCAGCCAAGTTGGCCTAGGCCCCAATGAGCAGTTCTTC. Translated: CASSQVGLGPNEQFF.

This clone was recorded a few times. This chain connects TRBV7-9 to TRBJ1-1; D possibly corresponds to TRBD1 (5 bases). Trimming removed 4 bases from V and 8 bases from J, with 20 bases in between. This CDR3 contains 15 residues. Germline V lookup: CDR1 SEHNR, CDR2 FQNEAQ (reference sequence). The CDR3 region has the DNA TGTGCCAGCAGCTATGAGGGGAGGGCAGCCCAGGAAGCTTTCTTT. Its translation is CASSYEGRAAQEAFF.

This clone occurred a few times. The DNA of the CDR3 is TGTGCCAGCAGGGCCGGGACAGGGGTGAATGGCTACACCTTC. Encoded protein: CASRAGTGVNGYTF. J is TRBJ1-2 and V is TRBV28, with 10 bases that match TRBD1. The junction had 7 bases not matched to a gene; V was cut back by 6 bases and J by 6 bases. Per the germline V gene, CDR1 is MDHEN and CDR2 is SYDVKM. The CDR3 extends over 14 amino acids.

V usage is TRBV19 and J usage is TRBJ2-1; the D gene is possibly TRBD2 (5 bases). CDR1 and CDR2 (germline): LNHDA, SQIVND (reference sequence). The CDR3 runs 15 residues. Trimming took 8 bases from V and 8 from J, leaving 22 bases between them. The DNA of the CDR3 is TGTGCCAGTTCCCCCGAGAGGCTTCTCGGGGATGAGCAGTTCTTC. This codes for CASSPERLLGDEQFF.

This clone occurred a few times. The gene calls are TRBV29-1 and TRBJ2-1; 9 positions agree with TRBD2. The length of the CDR3 is 17 residues. Germline loops: CDR1 SQVTM, CDR2 ANQGSEA. J was trimmed by 3 bases and V by 4 bases; bases with no gene match: 13. The CDR3 region has the DNA TGCAGCGTTGTTGGGAGTTTAGCGGGAGATAACTACAATGAGCAGTTCTTC. This sequence encodes CSVVGSLAGDNYNEQFF.

Only a few counts were recorded for this clone. The J gene is TRBJ2-7, the V gene TRBV18, with 8 nucleotides matching TRBD1. V trimming: 5 bases; J trimming: 3 bases; junction bases outside the gene matches: 9. CDR1 KGHSH and CDR2 LQKENI come from the germline V gene. CDR3 length equals 15 residues. The CDR3 DNA reads TGTGCCAGCTCAAAGGACAGGGTGGTAAGCTACGAGCAGTACTTC. Its translation is CASSKDRVVSYEQYF.

This clone was detected a few times. The CDR3 coding sequence is TGCGCCAGCAGTGAGTCGGCGGGCGGGGTTGCTGAAGCTTTCTTT. Encoded protein: CASSESAGGVAEAFF. The chain links TRBV10-1 to TRBJ1-1; no firm D call. The V and J ends lost 0 bases and 6 bases respectively, with 14 bases between them. Germline CDR1 WNHNN, CDR2 SYGVQD (reference sequence). The CDR3 has 15 amino acids.

The chain links TRBV5-4 to TRBJ1-1; D is uncertain. This CDR3 is built from 14 residues. Germline V gene lookup returns CDR1 SGHNT and CDR2 YYREEE (reference sequence). V was trimmed by 2 bases and J by 1 base, leaving 9 bases between them. The CDR3 DNA is TGTGCCAGCAGCTTTGAACAGCAGAACACTGAAGCTTTCTTT. Its protein product is CASSFEQQNTEAFF.

The chain has TRBV28 and TRBJ2-7, with no clear D. V was shortened by 5 bases and J by 0 bases, with 14 bases between the two germline ends. CDR3 length: 15 amino acids. CDR1 MDHEN and CDR2 SYDVKM come from the germline V gene. The DNA for the CDR3 is TGTGCCAGCAGTAGCGTAAGCCTAAGCTCCTACGAGCAGTACTTC. This codes for CASSSVSLSSYEQYF.

This chain uses TRBV7-2 with TRBJ2-3, with TRBD2 matching over 7 bases. The CDR3 is made up of 14 amino acids. Germline CDR1 SGHTA, CDR2 FQGNSA. V shed 5 bases, J shed 3 bases, and the junction held 5 bases outside the gene matches. CDR3: CASSRLAVTDTQYF. The CDR3 DNA reads as TGTGCCAGCAGCCGGCTAGCGGTGACAGATACGCAGTATTTT. The entire variable domain, with the rest obtained from reference TRBV7-2 and TRBJ2-3, is as follows: GAGVSQSPSNKVTEKGKDVELRCDPISGHTALYWYRQSLGQGLEFLIYFQGNSAPDKSGLPSDRFSAERTGGSVSTLTIQRTQQEDSAVYLCASSRLAVTDTQYFGPGTRLTVL.

This clone was recorded a few times. The genes are TRBV15 and TRBJ1-4; D not certain. V gave up 4 bases and J gave up 4 bases, with 7 bases separating them. The CDR3 runs to 13 residues. Germline CDR1 and CDR2: LNHNV and YYDKDF (reference sequence). The CDR3 sequence: CATSKDFNEKLFF. The CDR3 nucleotides are TGTGCCACCAGCAAGGACTTTAATGAAAAACTGTTTTTT.

This clone was found a few times. The V call is TRBV7-9, the J call TRBJ2-7, with D perhaps matching TRBD2 (6 bases). Per the germline V gene, CDR1 is SEHNR and CDR2 is FQNEAQ (reference sequence). Trimming removed 5 bases from V and 3 bases from J, with 14 bases in between. The CDR3 has 14 residues. The CDR3 loop is CASSPLAKDYEQYF. DNA for the CDR3: TGTGCCAGCAGCCCGCTAGCGAAAGACTACGAGCAGTACTTC.

The sample holds a few counts of this clone. The chain carries TRBV28 and TRBJ2-5, with TRBD1 identical over 7 bases. The CDR3 is 15 amino acids. CDR1 is MDHEN, CDR2 SYDVKM, per germline. V shed 5 bases and J 5 bases; nucleotides not matched to a gene: 11. CDR3 DNA: TGTGCCAGCAGTCCCTCGACAGGGCAGAGGGAGACCCAGTACTTC. Amino acid sequence: CASSPSTGQRETQYF.

The CDR3, as DNA: TGTGCCAGCAGTTTGGCACAACAAGAGACCCAGTACTTC. Protein sequence: CASSLAQQETQYF. The J gene is TRBJ2-5, the V gene TRBV28; D is unclear. Germline CDR1 reads MDHEN; CDR2 reads SYDVKM. The CDR3 length is 13 residues. V lost 3 bases and J lost 2, with 7 bases in between.

This chain joins TRBV5-1 and TRBJ2-1; 7 bases agree with TRBD1. J gave up 2 bases and V 4 bases, and 9 bases lay outside the gene matches. The CDR3 sequence is 16 residues long. CDR1 and CDR2 (germline): SGHRS, YFSETQ. CDR3: CASSPIGDSAYNEQFF. The CDR3 bases are TGCGCCAGCAGCCCGATTGGGGACAGTGCCTACAATGAGCAGTTCTTC.

The chain recombines TRBV14 with TRBJ1-1, with D possibly being TRBD1 (6 bases). The length of the CDR3 is 13 residues. V lost 4 bases and J 0 bases, leaving 6 bases between the germline ends. Looked up from germline, CDR1 is SGHDN and CDR2 is FVKESK. The CDR3 nucleotides are TGTGCCAGCAGCCGACAGGTGAACACTGAAGCTTTCTTT. It encodes CASSRQVNTEAFF.

Only a few counts were recorded for this clone. This chain links TRBV28 with TRBJ1-5; D not resolved. This CDR3 has 14 amino acids. V lost 4 bases, J lost 9 bases, and 16 bases lay in between. Germline V gene data show CDR1 as MDHEN and CDR2 as SYDVKM. This CDR3 reads CASSSYLAGRPQHF. CDR3 nucleotide sequence: TGTGCCAGCAGTTCGTACTTGGCCGGGAGGCCCCAGCATTTT.

The rearrangement links TRBV27 to TRBJ2-7, with D possibly TRBD2 on 6 matching bases. The germline V gene has CDR1 MNHEY and CDR2 SMNVEV (reference sequence). The CDR3 extends over 15 amino acids. Trimming stripped 7 bases from V and 7 bases from J, with 23 bases between. CDR3 nucleotide sequence: TGTGCCAGCACCCTTGGCGGGATAGGTTCACGGGAGCAGTACTTC. Encoded protein: CASTLGGIGSREQYF.

This clone was observed a few times. This chain connects TRBV28 to TRBJ2-2, with a weak D call TRBD1 (6 bases). CDR3 length equals 13 residues. Trimming removed 8 bases at V and 6 bases at J, with 13 bases between. Germline V lookup: CDR1 MDHEN, CDR2 SYDVKM. The CDR3 reads CASGRTVPGELFF. Here the CDR3 DNA reads TGTGCCAGCGGCCGGACAGTCCCCGGGGAGCTGTTTTTT. Looking up the rest from reference TRBV28 and TRBJ2-2 gives the full variable domain: DVKVTQSSRYLVKRTGEKVFLECVQDMDHENMFWYRQDPGLGLRLIYFSYDVKMKEKGDIPEGYSVSREKKERFSLILESASTNQTSMYLCASGRTVPGELFFGEGSRLTVL.

The chain recombines TRBV5-1 with TRBJ2-5, with a tentative D call TRBD2 (5 bases). V was trimmed by 7 bases and J by 5 bases, leaving 6 bases between them. Germline CDR1 SGHRS, CDR2 YFSETQ. This CDR3 has 10 residues. The CDR3 DNA reads TGCGCCAGCGGGGAGGAGACCCAGTACTTC. This encodes CASGEETQYF.

The genes are TRBV9 and TRBJ2-4; a weak D match, TRBD1 (6 bases). The CDR3 sequence is 13 residues long. Trimming left V 3 bases short and J 5 bases short, with 9 bases between. Germline V CDR1 and CDR2: SGDLS, YYNGEE. This CDR3 is CASSAGQQNIQYF. CDR3 DNA: TGTGCCAGCAGCGCAGGACAGCAAAACATTCAGTACTTC.

This sequence joins TRBV28 and TRBJ1-5; unclear D gene. CDR3 size: 15 residues. V was pared by 6 bases and J by 5 bases, with 17 bases between. Germline values: CDR1 MDHEN, CDR2 SYDVKM. DNA for the CDR3: TGTGCCAGCAGCCCCCGTCGGGGTGGCGATCAGCCCCAGCATTTT. This sequence encodes CASSPRRGGDQPQHF.

The chain recombines TRBV27 with TRBJ2-7, with unresolved D. The V and J ends lost 1 base and 3 bases respectively, with 10 bases between them. The V gene's germline CDR1 is MNHEY and CDR2 SMNVEV (reference sequence). CDR3 length equals 14 residues. Here the CDR3 reads CASSLYPSGYEQYF. The CDR3, as DNA: TGTGCCAGCAGTTTATACCCCTCCGGCTACGAGCAGTACTTC.

In this sample, this clone turned up a few times. J is TRBJ2-7 and V is TRBV9, with TRBD1 identical over 7 bases. Losses at the gene ends were 3 bases for V and 2 bases for J; bases not matched to a gene: 8. Germline V gene data show CDR1 as SGDLS and CDR2 as YYNGEE. CDR3 length: 15 residues. The CDR3 sequence: CASSAGTDQTYEQYF. DNA of the CDR3: TGTGCCAGCAGCGCCGGGACAGACCAAACCTACGAGCAGTACTTC.

The V and J genes are TRBV7-9 and TRBJ2-2; 7 bases are a match to TRBD2. Trimming cost V 3 bases and J 1 base; bases outside gene matches: 11. From germline, CDR1 is SEHNR and CDR2 FQNEAQ (reference sequence). The CDR3 runs 18 residues. The CDR3 protein is CASSLGLGAGENTGELFF. CDR3 nucleotide sequence: TGTGCCAGCAGCTTGGGATTAGGGGCGGGGGAGAACACCGGGGAGCTGTTTTTT.